The 26 T cell receptor beta chains in this list originate from one sample, sequenced in a study of vaccination and CD4 T cells after COVID-19. The time point: late sampling 161 to 241 days after vaccination in three convalescent patients. Treatment given: approximately nine-day PBMC culture with coronavirus spike peptide pools or control peptides (ViraFEST assay). Their recognized antigens are unknown. CD4+ T cells that had been cultured provided DNA sequenced with the Oncomine TCR Beta short-read assay. TCRdb redid the calling of the PCR reads with MiXCR, one entry per CDR3 protein. This sample has 20,000 to 25,000 distinct CDR3 sequences; 46% occur once, and the top ten carry approximately 13%. Here the sequenced sample was CD4+ T cells from blood, cultured in vitro, taken about 7 months after SARS-CoV-2 vaccination. These TCRs come from a human donor who had recovered from COVID-19.

This clonotype has just a few counts. The chain combines TRBV7-8 with TRBJ1-2; D not certain. Germline V CDR1 and CDR2: SGHVS, FQNEAQ. V lost 2 bases and J lost 0, with 16 bases in between. This CDR3 spans 17 amino acids. The CDR3 spells CASSLLTESLPNYGYTF. CDR3 bases: TGTGCCAGCAGCTTACTCACGGAAAGCCTTCCTAACTATGGCTACACCTTC.

This clonotype was detected only a few times. CDR3 sequence: CASSQRWSGDTHEQYF. CDR3 nucleotide sequence: TGCGCCAGCAGCCAAAGATGGTCGGGGGATACCCACGAGCAGTACTTC. The rearrangement joins TRBV4-3 to TRBJ2-7, with a weak D call TRBD2 (6 bases). This CDR3 is built from 16 residues. Germline V gene data show CDR1 as LGHNA and CDR2 as YSLEER. V dropped 2 bases and J dropped 5 bases, with 19 bases sitting between them.

The chain is built from TRBV5-1 and TRBJ1-2; the D gene is possibly TRBD1 (5 bases). The CDR3 has 13 residues. V lost 7 bases and J lost 1, with 11 bases in between. Germline V gene lookup returns CDR1 SGHRS and CDR2 YFSETQ. The CDR3 DNA reads TGCGCCAGCTCCCCGGGGGTTAACTATGGCTACACCTTC. Translation: CASSPGVNYGYTF.

The chain employs TRBV23-1 and TRBJ2-7, with TRBD2 matching over 8 bases. TRBV23-1 is known as an ORF, though its function is uncertain. The V gene end was trimmed by 3 bases and the J gene end by 6 bases; junction bases not matched to a gene: 13. The CDR3 is 16 residues long. CDR3 region: CASSHRLAGWGCEQYF. The CDR3 DNA is TGCGCCAGCAGTCATAGGTTAGCGGGATGGGGATGCGAGCAGTACTTC.

The table lists this clonotype with a few counts. CDR3 bases: TGCAGTGCCCTATCCTCGGTGAATCAGCCCCAGCATTTT. Translation gives CSALSSVNQPQHF. The chain uses TRBV20-1 and TRBJ1-5; no definite D call. CDR3 length: 13 amino acids. The V gene lost 6 bases and the J gene lost 4 bases, with 13 bases spanning the gap. Germline CDR1 reads DFQATT; CDR2 reads SNEGSKA (reference sequence).

The chain links TRBV20-1 to TRBJ2-5, with 7 positions matching TRBD1. CDR3 length: 13 residues. The germline gives CDR1 DFQATT, CDR2 SNEGSKA (reference sequence). V shed 6 bases, J shed 2 bases, and the junction held 6 bases outside the gene matches. The CDR3 bases are TGCAGTGCCTTGGGGACAGAACAAGAGACCCAGTACTTC. Residues: CSALGTEQETQYF.

The chain combines TRBV6-5 with TRBJ2-5; TRBD2 aligns across 16 bases. The trim removed 3 bases at V and 3 bases at J, leaving 10 bases unmatched. Germline CDR1 MNHEY, CDR2 SVGAGI. The CDR3 spans 19 residues. The CDR3 here is CASSYISGLAGGPEETQYF. CDR3 nucleotides: TGTGCCAGCAGTTATATTTCGGGACTAGCGGGAGGGCCTGAAGAGACCCAGTACTTC.

The chain has TRBV20-1 and TRBJ1-6; D perhaps matches TRBD1 (5 bases). Germline CDR1 reads DFQATT; CDR2 reads SNEGSKA (reference sequence). Trimming left V 5 bases short and J 10 bases short, with 21 bases between. This CDR3 spans 15 amino acids. The CDR3 nucleotides are TGCAGTGCTGGAGCCAGACAGAGCCGCGGATCACCCCTCCACTTT. Amino acid sequence: CSAGARQSRGSPLHF.

This clonotype was picked up one time. The chain is built from TRBV6-6 and TRBJ2-5, with TRBD1 identical over 10 bases. The trim removed 6 bases at V and 5 bases at J, leaving 18 bases unmatched. The germline gives CDR1 MNHNY, CDR2 SVGAGI (reference sequence). The CDR3 is 18 residues long. CDR3 residues: CASSRRTTGTGAGETQYF. CDR3 in DNA: TGTGCCAGCAGCCGCAGAACTACAGGGACAGGGGCTGGGGAGACCCAGTACTTC.

J is TRBJ1-2 and V is TRBV20-1, with a possible D match to TRBD1 (5 bases). The ends were cut back, 0 bases at V and 2 bases at J, with 13 bases in the middle. This CDR3 spans 15 amino acids. Germline CDR1 reads DFQATT; CDR2 reads SNEGSKA (reference sequence). The DNA for the CDR3 is TGCAGTGCTAGAGATCCAGGGAAGGGGAACTATGGCTACACCTTC. Translating gives CSARDPGKGNYGYTF.

The chain employs TRBV20-1 and TRBJ2-5; no clear D. Germline V CDR1 and CDR2: DFQATT, SNEGSKA (reference sequence). V lost 5 bases, J lost 1 base, and 14 bases lay in between. There are 14 residues in the CDR3. The CDR3 nucleotides read TGCAGTGCTCCCCTTGATCGCACCCAAGAGACCCAGTACTTC. The encoded protein is CSAPLDRTQETQYF.

This rearrangement joins TRBV10-3 to TRBJ1-2; the match to TRBD1 covers 12 bases. The V gene end was trimmed by 5 bases and the J gene end by 4 bases; junction bases not matched to a gene: 20. CDR1 is ENHRY and CDR2 is SYGVKD in the germline V gene. CDR3 size: 20 residues. CDR3 loop: CAISRFPRRDRGQGGYGYTF. The CDR3 region has the DNA TGTGCCATCAGTCGTTTCCCCCGCCGGGACAGGGGGCAGGGAGGCTATGGCTACACCTTC.

The chain couples TRBV20-1 to TRBJ2-1; D perhaps matches TRBD1 (6 bases). The CDR3 extends over 16 amino acids. Germline V gene sequence: CDR1 DFQATT, CDR2 SNEGSKA (reference sequence). V dropped 5 bases and J dropped 0 bases, with 17 bases sitting between them. The CDR3, as DNA: TGCAGTGCTCATGACAGGTCGGGAACCTCCTACAATGAGCAGTTCTTC. Amino acids: CSAHDRSGTSYNEQFF.

The sample holds a few counts of this clonotype. The rearrangement uses TRBV20-1 and TRBJ1-1; D is unresolved. Germline V gene data show CDR1 as DFQATT and CDR2 as SNEGSKA (reference sequence). This CDR3 comprises 14 residues. Trimming removed 3 bases from V and 4 bases from J, with 15 bases in between. The DNA of the CDR3 is TGCAGTGCTAGGGATATAAGCCGGGGCACTGAAGCTTTCTTT. Its protein is CSARDISRGTEAFF.

This clonotype was counted a few times. V gene TRBV28 combines with J gene TRBJ1-2, with D uncertain. Germline V gene sequence: CDR1 MDHEN, CDR2 SYDVKM. Trimming took 6 bases from V and 2 from J, leaving 4 bases between them. The CDR3 length is 11 residues. The CDR3 sequence: CASSQNYGYTF. CDR3 sequence (DNA): TGTGCCAGCAGCCAGAACTATGGCTACACCTTC.

This clonotype was observed a few times. CDR3 loop: CATSDSTGQPQHF. Written as DNA, the CDR3 is TGTGCCACCAGTGACAGCACAGGTCAGCCCCAGCATTTT. The chain couples TRBV24-1 to TRBJ1-5, with D perhaps TRBD1 (5 bases). Per the germline V gene, CDR1 is KGHDR and CDR2 is SFDVKD. The CDR3 covers 13 residues. Trimming cost V 4 bases and J 6 bases, with 9 bases left between them.

The chain couples TRBV7-9 to TRBJ1-1; TRBD1 is a possible D gene (6 bases). Between the trimmed V and J ends, which lost 5 bases and 1 base, there was a span of 11 bases. The length of the CDR3 is 14 residues. Germline V gene lookup returns CDR1 SEHNR and CDR2 FQNEAQ (reference sequence). This CDR3 reads CASSHGQPNTEAFF. CDR3 DNA: TGTGCCAGCAGCCACGGACAGCCGAACACTGAAGCTTTCTTT.

This clonotype occurred a few times. The chain links TRBV6-2 or TRBV6-3 to TRBJ1-1, with D uncertain. This CDR3 is built from 13 residues. Trimming pared 2 bases from V and 4 bases from J, leaving 8 bases between. CDR1 is MNHEY and CDR2 is SVGEGT in the germline V gene. In DNA form, the CDR3 reads TGTGCCAGCAGTTACCTTTACACCACTGAAGCTTTCTTT. Its protein is CASSYLYTTEAFF.

This rearrangement joins TRBV11-3 to TRBJ1-6; D is possibly TRBD1 (5 bases). Looked up from germline, CDR1 is SGHNT and CDR2 is YENEEA. V shed 6 bases and J shed 6 bases, with 15 bases lying between them. The CDR3 is made up of 15 amino acids. The CDR3 coding sequence is TGTGCCAGCAGTCCACGGGGCACCCTTAATTCACCCCTCCACTTT. Its protein is CASSPRGTLNSPLHF.

This clonotype was counted between two and nine times. J is TRBJ2-7 and V is TRBV20-1; possible D gene TRBD1, 5 bases. The CDR3 is 15 amino acids. V lost 0 bases and J 4 bases, leaving 16 bases between the germline ends. The germline gives CDR1 DFQATT, CDR2 SNEGSKA (reference sequence). CDR3: CSARDSTGPGYEQYF. For the CDR3, the DNA is TGCAGTGCTAGAGATTCCACAGGCCCAGGGTACGAGCAGTACTTC.

The table lists this clonotype with a few counts. The rearrangement uses TRBV7-2 and TRBJ2-3; no firm D call. This CDR3 contains 15 residues. Germline V CDR1 and CDR2: SGHTA, FQGNSA. V was shortened by 1 base and J by 1 base, with 9 bases between the two germline ends. The CDR3 is CASSLVLIRTDTQYF. CDR3 DNA: TGTGCCAGCAGCTTAGTACTGATCCGCACAGATACGCAGTATTTT.

The rearrangement joins TRBV19 to TRBJ2-3; D possibly corresponds to TRBD2 (5 bases). CDR3 length equals 15 residues. V was trimmed by 3 bases and J by 1 base, leaving 11 bases between them. The germline CDR1 and CDR2 sequences are LNHDA and SQIVND (reference sequence). The CDR3 protein is CASSIFSAGTDTQYF. Here the CDR3 DNA reads TGTGCCAGTAGTATCTTTAGCGCGGGCACAGATACGCAGTATTTT.

Only one count was recorded for this clonotype. The chain uses TRBV6-5 and TRBJ1-5; D is undetermined. Germline CDR1 reads MNHEY; CDR2 reads SVGAGI. Trimming stripped 4 bases from V and 7 bases from J, with 14 bases between. This CDR3 contains 14 residues. For the CDR3, the DNA is TGTGCCAGCAGTTTACTCCGGGCTGGGCAGCCCCAGCATTTT. It encodes CASSLLRAGQPQHF.

The V call is TRBV19, the J call TRBJ2-5; a weak D match, TRBD2 (7 bases). This CDR3 comprises 17 residues. V was pared by 3 bases and J by 1 base, with 18 bases between. From germline, CDR1 is LNHDA and CDR2 SQIVND (reference sequence). The CDR3 sequence is CASSIRRGGGFQETQYF. CDR3 DNA sequence: TGTGCCAGTAGTATTAGGAGGGGCGGGGGCTTCCAAGAGACCCAGTACTTC.

This clonotype was observed a few times. V usage is TRBV6-1 and J usage is TRBJ1-1; D unclear. Germline CDR1 MNHNS, CDR2 SASEGT. The V end was cut by 7 bases, the J end by 7 bases, with 16 bases between. CDR3 length: 13 amino acids. The CDR3 protein is CASTPRGQHEAFF. The CDR3 DNA sequence: TGTGCCAGCACCCCTCGAGGGCAGCATGAAGCTTTCTTT.

This sequence joins TRBV20-1 and TRBJ2-3; either TRBD1 or TRBD2 may supply D (5 bases each). The CDR3 contains 14 residues. Germline CDR1 and CDR2: DFQATT and SNEGSKA (reference sequence). Between the trimmed V and J ends, which lost 6 bases and 2 bases, there was a span of 15 bases. CDR3 amino acids: CSANKGPVTDTQYF. For the CDR3, the DNA is TGCAGTGCCAACAAGGGACCGGTCACAGATACGCAGTATTTT.